The rows below give T cell receptor beta chains drawn from one sample of a study of cytomegalovirus exposure and HLA in healthy donors. The table came from immunoSEQ multiplex PCR; TCRdb's copy has only in-frame clones and leaves some out. The table shows around 130,000 clones, with around 77% occurring only once. Sequencing used PBMCs. Receptors originate from a woman aged 55-70 years in good health and CMV-seronegative. Both conserved end residues are part of each CDR3. A D gene is named only where the DNA matches it firmly. Clone sizes are given selectively: once, few, many, or a class where the clone is expanded.

j_gene	v_gene	abundance	d_gene	CDR3aa	CDR3nt
TRBJ2-5	TRBV7-3	NA	TRBD2	CASSLTVAGGWETQYF	TGTGCCAGCAGCTTAACTGTAGCGGGCGGTTGGGAGACCCAGTACTTC
TRBJ1-3	TRBV2	NA	NA	CASSEGTRRGGDGNTIYF	TGTGCCAGCAGTGAAGGGACTCGTCGGGGGGGTGATGGAAACACCATATATTTT
TRBJ1-1	TRBV5-1	NA	NA	CASSLGQFTEAFF	TGCGCCAGCAGCCTCGGACAGTTCACTGAAGCTTTCTTT
TRBJ2-2	TRBV18	NA	NA	CASSPAAAHTGELFF	TGTGCCAGCTCACCGGCAGCGGCTCACACCGGGGAGCTGTTTTTT
TRBJ2-2	TRBV5-1	NA	TRBD2	CASSLKTSGGANTGELFF	TGCGCCAGCAGCTTGAAGACTAGCGGGGGGGCAAACACCGGGGAGCTGTTTTTT
TRBJ2-3	TRBV18	NA	TRBD1	CASSPGTGEADTQYF	TGTGCCAGCTCCCCCGGGACAGGTGAGGCAGATACGCAGTATTTT
TRBJ1-4	TRBV5-4	few	TRBD1	CASSPQGARGEKLFF	TGTGCCAGCAGCCCCCAGGGGGCCCGGGGTGAAAAACTGTTTTTT
TRBJ1-4	TRBV29-1	NA	NA	CSVEVGADEKLFF	TGCAGCGTTGAAGTTGGGGCAGATGAAAAACTGTTTTTT
TRBJ2-5	TRBV11-2	NA	NA	CASSVQGFETQYF	TGTGCCAGCAGCGTCCAGGGCTTTGAGACCCAGTACTTC
TRBJ1-6	TRBV4-1	NA	NA	CASSQGRGQGYNSPLHF	TGCGCCAGCAGCCAAGGACGCGGGCAGGGGTATAATTCACCCCTCCACTTT
TRBJ1-5	TRBV27	NA	NA	CASSPTIRGQFSNQPQHF	TGTGCCAGCAGCCCAACTATCCGCGGGCAGTTTAGCAATCAGCCCCAGCATTTT
TRBJ1-1	TRBV27	NA	NA	CASTGGSNTEAFF	TGTGCCAGCACTGGGGGCTCGAACACTGAAGCTTTCTTT
TRBJ2-3	TRBV6-4	once	TRBD2	CASSDPRLAGSRGYSTDTQYF	TGTGCCAGCAGTGACCCTAGACTAGCGGGGTCGAGAGGGTATAGCACAGATACGCAGTATTTT
TRBJ2-5	TRBV5-1	NA	NA	CASSLGGNRQETQYF	TGCGCCAGCAGCTTGGGGGGAAACAGGCAAGAGACCCAGTACTTC
TRBJ1-4	TRBV6-8	NA	TRBD1	CASSYPLTGVREKLFF	TGTGCCAGCAGTTACCCCCTGACAGGGGTGAGAGAAAAACTGTTTTTT
TRBJ2-7	TRBV7-9	NA	NA	CASSPGGSEQYF	TGTGCCAGCAGCCCCGGGGGATCCGAGCAGTACTTC
TRBJ2-7	TRBV28	NA	TRBD1	CASTTTRTGSKYEQYF	TGTGCCAGCACCACCACACGGACAGGGAGCAAGTACGAGCAGTACTTC
TRBJ2-5	TRBV5-1	NA	NA	CASSKGLRETQYF	TGCGCCAGCAGCAAGGGACTGCGGGAGACCCAGTACTTC
TRBJ2-2	TRBV27	NA	TRBD1	CASSFGRGRAGELFF	TGTGCCAGCAGTTTTGGCAGGGGGCGCGCCGGGGAGCTGTTTTTT
TRBJ1-2	TRBV25-1	NA	NA	CASSESAAALRGYTF	TGTGCCAGCAGTGAATCGGCGGCAGCCCTACGGGGCTACACCTTC
TRBJ2-2	TRBV6-5	few	NA	CASSRGQNTGELFF	TGTGCCAGCAGCCGGGGACAGAACACCGGGGAGCTGTTTTTT
TRBJ2-5	TRBV12-5	NA	TRBD2	CASGLPGLAGEETQYF	TGTGCTAGTGGTTTGCCGGGACTAGCGGGAGAAGAGACCCAGTACTTC
TRBJ1-1	TRBV30	once	TRBD1	CAWMQGTGGMTEAFF	TGTGCCTGGATGCAGGGTACAGGGGGCATGACTGAAGCTTTCTTT
TRBJ2-3	TRBV7-3	NA	TRBD2	CASSWSPSGGTDTQYF	TGTGCCAGCAGCTGGAGCCCTAGCGGGGGCACAGATACGCAGTATTTT
TRBJ1-1	TRBV4-1	NA	NA	CASSQKQRRENTEAFF	TGCGCCAGCAGCCAGAAACAGCGCCGGGAGAACACTGAAGCTTTCTTT
TRBJ2-1	TRBV11-2	NA	TRBD2	CASSQRLAGDSYNEQFF	TGTGCCAGCAGCCAACGACTAGCGGGAGACTCCTACAATGAGCAGTTCTTC
TRBJ2-2	TRBV27	NA	NA	CASAGPPGELFF	TGTGCCTCGGCGGGGCCCCCCGGGGAGCTGTTTTTT
TRBJ2-7	TRBV27	NA	TRBD1	CASSATGNPYEQYF	TGTGCCAGCAGTGCGACAGGGAACCCCTACGAGCAGTACTTC
TRBJ2-1	TRBV7-6	NA	NA	CASSLPRTPNEQFF	TGTGCCAGCAGCTTACCAAGGACACCCAATGAGCAGTTCTTC
TRBJ2-7	TRBV14	NA	TRBD1	CASSQYDRVSYEQYF	TGTGCCAGCAGCCAATATGACAGGGTGTCCTACGAGCAGTACTTC
TRBJ2-2	TRBV28	NA	TRBD1	CASSMDRLGKLFF	TGTGCCAGCAGTATGGACAGGCTCGGGAAGCTGTTTTTT